The following is a TCR beta chain sequence with its context. The antigen is unknown. The data were taken from a study of T-cell memory formation after mild COVID-19. Germline assignment: CDR1 MNHEY and CDR2 SVGEGT. The V end was cut by 6 bases, the J end by 6 bases, with 9 bases between. The CDR3 runs to 12 residues. TCRdb re-called the 5' RACE reads through MiXCR, storing one row per CDR3 protein. The sample carries roughly 180,000 distinct CDR3 sequences, less than 20% recorded once. Findings and limits, study-wide: CD4/CD8 balance held among clones contracting day 15 to 85, and later expanders leaned CD4+. Second-wave clones with a day 37 peak had unconfirmed SARS-CoV-2 specificity.

Specimen: PBMCs or a T cell subset sorted from them (not recorded which). The sequence was obtained from a man younger than 30 who had mild COVID-19 (a few samples of this study predate the infection). Cell type and time point are not known. J is TRBJ2-4 and V is TRBV6-2 or TRBV6-3, with D maybe TRBD1 (5 bases). CDR3 DNA: TGTGCCAGCAGGGACAAGGGAAACATTCAGTACTTC. Translation gives CASRDKGNIQYF.